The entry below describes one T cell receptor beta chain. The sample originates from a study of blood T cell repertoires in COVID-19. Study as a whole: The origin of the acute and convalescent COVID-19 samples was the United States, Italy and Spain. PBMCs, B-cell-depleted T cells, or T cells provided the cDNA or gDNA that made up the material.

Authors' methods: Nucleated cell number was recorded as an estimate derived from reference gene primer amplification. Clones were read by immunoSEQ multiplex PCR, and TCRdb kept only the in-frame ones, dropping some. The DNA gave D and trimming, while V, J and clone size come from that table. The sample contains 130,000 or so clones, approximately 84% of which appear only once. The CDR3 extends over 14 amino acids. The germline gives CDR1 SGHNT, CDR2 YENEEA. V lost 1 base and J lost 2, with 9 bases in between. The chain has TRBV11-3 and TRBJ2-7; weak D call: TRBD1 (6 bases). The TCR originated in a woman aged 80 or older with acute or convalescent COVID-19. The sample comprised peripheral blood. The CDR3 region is CASSLGTEPYEQYF. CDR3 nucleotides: TGTGCCAGCAGCTTAGGGACAGAACCCTACGAGCAGTACTTC.